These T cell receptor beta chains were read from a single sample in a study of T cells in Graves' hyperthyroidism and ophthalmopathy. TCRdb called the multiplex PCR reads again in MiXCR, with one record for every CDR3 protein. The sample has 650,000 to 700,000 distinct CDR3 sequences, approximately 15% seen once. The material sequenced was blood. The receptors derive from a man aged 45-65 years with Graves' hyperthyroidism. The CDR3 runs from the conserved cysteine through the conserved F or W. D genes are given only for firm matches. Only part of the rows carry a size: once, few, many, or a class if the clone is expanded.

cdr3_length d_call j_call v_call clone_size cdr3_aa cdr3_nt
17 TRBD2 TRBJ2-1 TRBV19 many CASRNLPRTSGSDEQFF TGTGCCAGTAGAAATTTACCCCGGACTAGCGGGAGTGATGAGCAGTTCTTC
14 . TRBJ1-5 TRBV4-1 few CASSPTGLGNPQHF TGCGCCAGCAGCCCGACAGGCCTTGGGAATCCCCAGCATTTT
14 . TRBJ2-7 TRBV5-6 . CASGFLTAPYEQYF TGTGCCAGCGGCTTTTTGACAGCCCCCTACGAGCAGTACTTC
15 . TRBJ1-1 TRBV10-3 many CAISESQHSNTEAFF TGTGCCATCAGTGAGTCTCAACATTCGAACACTGAAGCTTTCTTT
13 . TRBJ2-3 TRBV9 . CASSVGVWDTQYF TGTGCCAGCAGCGTAGGTGTCTGGGATACGCAGTATTTT
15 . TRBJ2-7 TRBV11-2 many CASSLGDTNYYEQYF TGTGCCAGCAGCTTAGGGGACACGAACTACTACGAGCAGTACTTC
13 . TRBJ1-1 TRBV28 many CASRQVHLTEAFF TGTGCCAGCAGACAGGTTCACCTTACTGAAGCTTTCTTT
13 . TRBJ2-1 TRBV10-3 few CAISESGGPQEFF TGTGCCATCAGTGAGTCGGGAGGCCCCCAGGAGTTCTTC
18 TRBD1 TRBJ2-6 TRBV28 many CASSLSGTGTRGANVLTF TGTGCCAGCAGTTTATCCGGGACAGGGACGCGGGGGGCCAACGTCCTGACTTTC
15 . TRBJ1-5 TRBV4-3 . CASSHAQNSNQPQHF TGCGCCAGCAGCCACGCCCAGAACTCCAATCAGCCCCAGCATTTT
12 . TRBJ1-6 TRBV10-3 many CAISLGDSPLHF TGTGCCATCAGCCTCGGGGATTCACCCCTCCACTTT
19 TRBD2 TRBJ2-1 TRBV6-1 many CASSYPRMWEGKVRNEQFF TGTGCCAGCAGTTACCCTAGGATGTGGGAGGGCAAGGTTCGCAATGAGCAGTTCTTC
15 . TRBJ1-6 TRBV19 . CARSIMLRYETPLHF TGTGCCAGGAGTATCATGCTACGGTACGAAACACCCCTCCACTTT
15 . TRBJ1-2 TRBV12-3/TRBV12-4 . CASSLFDGQTYGYTF TGTGCCAGCAGTTTATTTGACGGCCAGACCTATGGCTACACCTTC
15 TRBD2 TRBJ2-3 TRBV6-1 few CASRTSGMSTDTQYF TGTGCCAGCAGAACTAGCGGGATGAGCACAGATACGCAGTATTTT
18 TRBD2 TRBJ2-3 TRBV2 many CASSDPHLTSGSTDTQYF TGTGCCAGCAGTGATCCCCACCTGACTAGCGGGAGCACAGATACGCAGTATTTT
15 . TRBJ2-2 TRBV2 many CASFNEEGRTGELFF TGTGCCAGCTTCAACGAGGAGGGACGCACCGGGGAGCTGTTTTTT
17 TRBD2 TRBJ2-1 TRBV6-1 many CASSEEKGGRRYNEQFF TGTGCCAGCAGTGAAGAAAAGGGAGGGAGGAGGTACAATGAGCAGTTCTTC
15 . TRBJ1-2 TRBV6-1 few CASSDRDTSNYGYTF TGTGCCAGCAGTGACCGGGACACATCAAACTATGGCTACACCTTC
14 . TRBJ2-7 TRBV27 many CASSLIAPTYEQYF TGTGCCAGCAGTTTAATAGCGCCAACCTACGAGCAGTACTTC
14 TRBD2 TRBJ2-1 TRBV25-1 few CASREGRGWDEQFF TGTGCCAGCCGGGAGGGCAGGGGTTGGGATGAGCAGTTCTTC
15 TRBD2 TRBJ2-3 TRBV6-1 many CASAPWSGSIDTQYF TGTGCCAGCGCGCCGTGGAGCGGGAGTATTGATACGCAGTATTTT
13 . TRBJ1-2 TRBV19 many CASSIQGYYGYTF TGTGCCAGTAGTATACAGGGGTACTATGGCTACACCTTC
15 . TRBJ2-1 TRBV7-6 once CASSLAGGGSNEQFF TGTGCCAGCAGCTTAGCGGGCGGCGGGTCCAATGAGCAGTTCTTC
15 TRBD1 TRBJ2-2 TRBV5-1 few CASRRTGVDTGELFF TGCGCCAGCAGGCGGACAGGGGTCGACACCGGGGAGCTGTTTTTT
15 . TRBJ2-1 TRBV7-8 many CASSPDRTFNNEQFF TGTGCCAGCAGTCCCGACAGGACCTTTAACAATGAGCAGTTCTTC
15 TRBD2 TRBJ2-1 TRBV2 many CASSLLAESYNEQFF TGTGCCAGCAGCTTACTAGCGGAATCCTACAATGAGCAGTTCTTC
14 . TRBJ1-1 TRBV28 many CASSLAGAAAEAFF TGTGCCAGCAGTTTAGCGGGAGCGGCAGCTGAAGCTTTCTTT
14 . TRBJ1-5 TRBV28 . CASKPGQANQPQHF TGTGCCAGCAAACCGGGACAAGCTAATCAGCCCCAGCATTTT
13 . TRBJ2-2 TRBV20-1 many CSAKTVNTGELFF TGCAGTGCTAAAACAGTCAACACCGGGGAGCTGTTTTTT
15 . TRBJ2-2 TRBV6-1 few CASLSLFGGTGELFF TGTGCCAGCCTATCTCTCTTCGGGGGCACCGGGGAGCTGTTTTTT
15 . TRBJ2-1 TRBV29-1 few CSVEDRQVSYNEQFF TGCAGCGTTGAAGATCGCCAGGTTAGCTACAATGAGCAGTTCTTC
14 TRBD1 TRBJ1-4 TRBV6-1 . CASSAGTRGEKLFF TGTGCCAGCAGTGCCGGGACCAGGGGGGAAAAACTGTTTTTT